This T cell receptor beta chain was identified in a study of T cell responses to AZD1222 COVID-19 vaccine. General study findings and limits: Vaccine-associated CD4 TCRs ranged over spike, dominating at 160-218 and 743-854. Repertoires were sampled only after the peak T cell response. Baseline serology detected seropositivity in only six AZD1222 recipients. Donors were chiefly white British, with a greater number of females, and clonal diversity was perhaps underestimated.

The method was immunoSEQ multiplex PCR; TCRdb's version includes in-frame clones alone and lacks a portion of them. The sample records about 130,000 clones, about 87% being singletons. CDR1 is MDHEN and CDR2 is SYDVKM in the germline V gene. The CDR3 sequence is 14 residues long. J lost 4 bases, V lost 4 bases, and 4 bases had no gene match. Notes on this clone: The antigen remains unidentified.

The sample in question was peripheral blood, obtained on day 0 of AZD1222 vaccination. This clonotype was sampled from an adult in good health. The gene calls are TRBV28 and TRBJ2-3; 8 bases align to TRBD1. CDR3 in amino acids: CASSSGTGADTQYF. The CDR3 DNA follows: TGTGCCAGCAGTTCCGGGACAGGTGCAGATACGCAGTATTTT.